One sample yielded the 6 T cell receptor beta chains listed below, sequenced in a study of a mutant IDH1 vaccine in newly diagnosed glioma. Clones were read by immunoSEQ multiplex PCR, and TCRdb kept only the in-frame ones, dropping some. Among tens of thousands of clones, about four fifths were seen once, and the ten largest hold 7% to 8%. Time point indicated: baseline, week 1 (first vaccination visit). Regarding treatment: pre-vaccination baseline after standard-of-care therapy. The source was PBMCs, collected from a glioma patient treated with radiotherapy, temozolomide or both. The receptor source for this set is a woman between 50 and 59 years old with glioma.

V is TRBV18 and J is TRBJ1-3, with 7 bases matching TRBD1. Germline V CDR1 and CDR2: KGHSH, LQKENI. The CDR3 spans 15 residues. V shed 3 bases, J shed 3 bases, and the junction held 5 bases outside the gene matches. The CDR3 sequence: CASSPPRDSGNTIYF. The CDR3 coding sequence is TGTGCCAGCTCACCTCCCCGGGACAGTGGAAACACCATATATTTT.

This clone came up once. The gene calls are TRBV7-2 and TRBJ1-1; D perhaps matches TRBD1 (5 bases). CDR1 and CDR2 (germline): SGHTA, FQGNSA. The CDR3 loop spans 15 amino acids. The V and J ends lost 10 bases and 0 bases respectively, with 18 bases between them. CDR3: CANLAGEGLNTEAFF. The CDR3 nucleotides are TGTGCCAACCTAGCGGGGGAAGGGCTGAACACTGAAGCTTTCTTT. The complete variable domain, with remaining parts taken from reference TRBV7-2 and TRBJ1-1, reads GAGVSQSPSNKVTEKGKDVELRCDPISGHTALYWYRQSLGQGLEFLIYFQGNSAPDKSGLPSDRFSAERTGGSVSTLTIQRTQQEDSAVYLCANLAGEGLNTEAFFGQGTRLTVV.

This sequence joins TRBV10-3 and TRBJ2-1; D gene uncertain. This CDR3 is 14 amino acids long. CDR1 ENHRY and CDR2 SYGVKD come from the germline V gene. V shed 8 bases and J shed 4 bases, with 15 bases lying between them. The chain's CDR3 is CAIGPRQEYNEQFF. CDR3 in DNA: TGTGCCATCGGCCCGCGGCAGGAATACAATGAGCAGTTCTTC.

The chain couples TRBV28 to TRBJ2-1; 9 bases align to TRBD2. This CDR3 is 14 amino acids long. Germline V gives CDR1 MDHEN, CDR2 SYDVKM. V lost 2 bases, J lost 9 bases, and 5 bases stayed unmatched. The CDR3 protein is CASSLLAGLSEQFF. CDR3 DNA sequence: TGTGCCAGCAGTTTACTAGCGGGGCTTTCTGAGCAGTTCTTC.

This clone was seen once. This rearrangement joins TRBV19 to TRBJ1-2, with D maybe TRBD1 (6 bases). This CDR3 contains 13 residues. Looked up from germline, CDR1 is LNHDA and CDR2 is SQIVND (reference sequence). The V gene lost 4 bases and the J gene lost 3 bases, with 9 bases spanning the gap. The CDR3 region is CASSTSGDYGYTF. The CDR3 DNA sequence: TGTGCCAGTAGTACCTCAGGGGACTATGGCTACACCTTC.

The chain joins TRBV30 to TRBJ2-3; 10 bases fit TRBD2. Germline loops: CDR1 GTSNPN, CDR2 SVGIG (reference sequence). The CDR3 loop spans 15 amino acids. J gave up 3 bases and V 0 bases, and 3 bases lay outside the gene matches. The DNA of the CDR3 is TGTGCCTGGAGTGTACTAGCGGGGTTGACAGATACGCAGTATTTT. Encoded protein: CAWSVLAGLTDTQYF.